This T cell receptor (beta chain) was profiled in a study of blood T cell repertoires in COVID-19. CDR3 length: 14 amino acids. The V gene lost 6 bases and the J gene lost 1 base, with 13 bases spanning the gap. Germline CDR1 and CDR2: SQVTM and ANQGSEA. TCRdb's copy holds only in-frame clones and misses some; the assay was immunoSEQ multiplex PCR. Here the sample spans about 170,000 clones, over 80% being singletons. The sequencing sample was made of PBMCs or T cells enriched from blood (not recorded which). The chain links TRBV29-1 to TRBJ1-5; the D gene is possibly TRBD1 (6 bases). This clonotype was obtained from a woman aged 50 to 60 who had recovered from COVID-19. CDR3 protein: CSVGGLGSNQPQHF. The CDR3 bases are TGCAGCGTCGGGGGGCTAGGGAGCAATCAGCCCCAGCATTTT.